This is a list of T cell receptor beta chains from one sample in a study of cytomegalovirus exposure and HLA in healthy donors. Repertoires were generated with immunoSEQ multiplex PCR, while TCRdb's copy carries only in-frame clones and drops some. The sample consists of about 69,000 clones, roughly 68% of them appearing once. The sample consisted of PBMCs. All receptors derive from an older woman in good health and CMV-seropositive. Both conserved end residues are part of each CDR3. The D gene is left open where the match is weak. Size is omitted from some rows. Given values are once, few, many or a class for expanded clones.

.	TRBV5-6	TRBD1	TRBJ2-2	TGTGCCAGCAGCTTATTACAGGGGGCTAACACCGGGGAGCTGTTTTTT	CASSLLQGANTGELFF
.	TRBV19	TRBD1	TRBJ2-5	TGTGCCAGTAGTAGCCAGGGGGCTCTGAGAGAGACCCAGTACTTC	CASSSQGALRETQYF
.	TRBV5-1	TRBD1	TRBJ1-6	TGCGCCAGCAACGTAGGACAGGGAGTTTCACCCCTCCACTTT	CASNVGQGVSPLHF
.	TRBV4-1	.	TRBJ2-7	TGCGCCAGCAGCCAAGACCCGGGACTTACCGCCTACGAGCAGTACTTC	CASSQDPGLTAYEQYF
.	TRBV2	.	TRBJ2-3	TGTGCCAGCAGTGACGGCCGAGGACAGAGCTTGACCACAGATACGCAGTATTTT	CASSDGRGQSLTTDTQYF
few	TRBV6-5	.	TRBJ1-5	TGTGCCAGCAGTTTCTCGACTGACCGCAATCAGCCCCAGCATTTT	CASSFSTDRNQPQHF
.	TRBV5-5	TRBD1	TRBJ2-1	TGTGCCAGCAGTCCGACAGGGGTCCACAATGAGCAGTTCTTC	CASSPTGVHNEQFF
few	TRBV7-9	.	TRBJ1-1	TGTGCCAGCCGGAGTGCTGTGAACACTGAAGCTTTCTTT	CASRSAVNTEAFF
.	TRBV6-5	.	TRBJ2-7	TGTGCCAGCAGTTACCGAACGACAGAACCTAACGAGCAGTACTTC	CASSYRTTEPNEQYF
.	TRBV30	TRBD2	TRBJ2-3	TGTGCCTGGAGTAGACTAGCGGAGAACACAGATACGCAGTATTTT	CAWSRLAENTDTQYF
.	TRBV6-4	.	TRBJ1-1	TGTGCCAGCAGGCTAGACGGATACATGAACACTGAAGCTTTCTTT	CASRLDGYMNTEAFF
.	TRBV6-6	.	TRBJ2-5	TGTGCCAGCAGGACCAGACAGGCTCAAGAGACCCAGTACTTC	CASRTRQAQETQYF
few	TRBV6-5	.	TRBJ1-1	TGTGCCAGCAGTTACTCAGGCAGCCCAGGGAACGCGGCTTTCTTT	CASSYSGSPGNAAFF
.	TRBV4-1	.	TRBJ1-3	TGCGCCAGCAGCCAAGACAGATTTACTGGAAACACCATATATTTT	CASSQDRFTGNTIYF
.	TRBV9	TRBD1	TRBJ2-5	TGTGCCAGCAGCGTAGCGGGGACAGGGGGGGAGACCCAGTACTTC	CASSVAGTGGETQYF
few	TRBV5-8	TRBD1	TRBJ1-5	TGTGCCAGCAGCCCTAAGGACAGGGGGCGCAATCAGCCCCAGCATTTT	CASSPKDRGRNQPQHF
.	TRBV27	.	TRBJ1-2	TGTGCCAGCAGTTTCTGGACAGACTCTGGCTACACCTTC	CASSFWTDSGYTF
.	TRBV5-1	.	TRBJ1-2	TGCGCCAGCAGCTTGAGTGGGAGGGAAGGCTACACCTTC	CASSLSGREGYTF
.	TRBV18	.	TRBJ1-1	TGTGCCAGCTCACTTCAGGGAGGGACTGAAGCTTTCTTT	CASSLQGGTEAFF
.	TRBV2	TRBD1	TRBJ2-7	TGTGCCAGCAGTCTGACAGGGCTCGCCTACGAGCAGTACTTC	CASSLTGLAYEQYF
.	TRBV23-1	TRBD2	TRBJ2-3	TGCGCCAGCAGTCGTATGGGTAGCGGGTCAGATACGCAGTATTTT	CASSRMGSGSDTQYF
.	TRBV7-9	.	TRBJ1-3	TGTGCCAGCAGCTCCGGTGGGGGGACCCCCATATATTTT	CASSSGGGTPIYF
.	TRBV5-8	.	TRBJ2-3	TGTGCCGGAGACGCGGGACAGCGCACCATCCCTAGCACAGATACGCAGTATTTT	CAGDAGQRTIPSTDTQYF
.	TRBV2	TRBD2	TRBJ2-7	TGTGCCAGCAATATACTAGCGGGGGTTGACGAGCAGTACTTC	CASNILAGVDEQYF
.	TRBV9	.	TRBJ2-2	TGTGCCAGCAGATATCGGGGGATTACCGGGGAGCTGTTTTTT	CASRYRGITGELFF
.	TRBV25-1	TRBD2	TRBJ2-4	TGTGCCACCTCCTCCCCCGGACTAGCGGGGGGAAACATTCAGTACTTC	CATSSPGLAGGNIQYF
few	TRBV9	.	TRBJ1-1	TGTGCCAGCAGCGTAGGGCCGGACATGAACACTGAAGCTTTCTTT	CASSVGPDMNTEAFF
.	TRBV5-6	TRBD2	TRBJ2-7	TGTGCCAGCAGCTTGAGGGGGAGCACCATAGCGGGAGCGGTGGGCGAGCAGTACTTC	CASSLRGSTIAGAVGEQYF
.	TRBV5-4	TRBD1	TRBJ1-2	TGTGCCAGCAGCCCAGGACAGGGGGCTCACTATGGCTACACCTTC	CASSPGQGAHYGYTF
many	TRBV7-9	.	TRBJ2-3	TGTGCCAGCAGCCCAGGCACAGATACGCAGTATTTT	CASSPGTDTQYF
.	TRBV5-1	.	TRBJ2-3	TGCGCCAGCAGCTTGGGGGGTTTATCTAGCCTGGGGAATACGCAGTATTTT	CASSLGGLSSLGNTQYF
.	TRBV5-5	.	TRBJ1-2	TGTGCCAGCAGCTTGCGGGGTGATGGCTACACCTTC	CASSLRGDGYTF
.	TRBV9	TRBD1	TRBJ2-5	TGTGCCAGCAGCGTAGGCCCAGGGGGCCGAGAGACCCAGTACTTC	CASSVGPGGRETQYF
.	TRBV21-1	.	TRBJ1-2	TGTGCCAGCAGCAATGGAAAAGGGACAGGCTATGGCTACACCTTC	CASSNGKGTGYGYTF
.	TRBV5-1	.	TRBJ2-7	TGCGCCAGCAGCTTAGGACAGTCCTACGAGCAGTACTTC	CASSLGQSYEQYF
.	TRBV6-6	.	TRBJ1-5	TGTGCCAGCAGTTGGGGACACGACAATCAGCCCCAGCATTTT	CASSWGHDNQPQHF
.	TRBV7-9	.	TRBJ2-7	TGTGCCAGCAGCTTAGCGTTTGTTACCTACGAGCAGTACTTC	CASSLAFVTYEQYF
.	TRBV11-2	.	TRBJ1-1	TGTGCCAGCAGCGCCCGACTTATTCACTCGAACACTGAAGCTTTCTTT	CASSARLIHSNTEAFF
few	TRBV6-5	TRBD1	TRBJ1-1	TGTGCCAGCAGATTTGGACAGGGAGGCACTGAAGCTTTCTTT	CASRFGQGGTEAFF
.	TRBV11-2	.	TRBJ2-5	TGTGCCAGCAGCGAGTATCACGGAGAGACCCAGTACTTC	CASSEYHGETQYF
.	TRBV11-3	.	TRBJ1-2	TGTGCCAGCAGCTTAGGGTCCAGGGCGGCTGGCTACACCTTC	CASSLGSRAAGYTF
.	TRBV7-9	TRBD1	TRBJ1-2	TGTGCCAGCAGCACGACAGGGGTAGATGGCTACACCTTC	CASSTTGVDGYTF
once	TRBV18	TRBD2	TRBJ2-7	TGTGCCAGCTCATCTGAAGGTAGACTCGGGACTAGCGACTCCTACGAGCAGTACTTC	CASSSEGRLGTSDSYEQYF
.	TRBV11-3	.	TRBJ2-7	TGTGCCAGCAGCATAAGGACTATCGTCCACGAGCAGTACTTC	CASSIRTIVHEQYF
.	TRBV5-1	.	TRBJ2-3	TGCGCCAGCAGCTCCCAAAGCACAGATACGCAGTATTTT	CASSSQSTDTQYF
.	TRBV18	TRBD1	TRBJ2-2	TGTGCCAGCTCCCCGGGACAGGAGAGACTCCCTCACACCGGGGAGCTGTTTTTT	CASSPGQERLPHTGELFF
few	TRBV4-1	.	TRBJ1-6	TGCGCCAGCAGCGCCCCTTTCCGGAATTCACCCCTCCACTTT	CASSAPFRNSPLHF
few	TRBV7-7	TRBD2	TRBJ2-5	TGTGCTAGCAGCGGGACTCAATCTACGCAGCAGTACTTC	CASSGTQSTQQYF
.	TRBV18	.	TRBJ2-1	TGTGCCAGCTCACCACAGGGGGGGAGCTCCTACAATGAGCAGTTCTTC	CASSPQGGSSYNEQFF
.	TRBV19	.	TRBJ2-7	TGTGCCAGTAGGCGGCTAGCGGAGGGGGGCGAGCAGTACTTC	CASRRLAEGGEQYF
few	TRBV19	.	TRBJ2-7	TGTGCCAGTAGTATAGCCGGCAGGGGCTCCTACGAGCAGTACTTC	CASSIAGRGSYEQYF
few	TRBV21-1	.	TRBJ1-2	TGTGCCAGCAGCTCTCCGACCCAGGGTGAAGGTTATGGCTACACCTTC	CASSSPTQGEGYGYTF
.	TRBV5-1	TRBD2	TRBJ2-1	TGCGCCAGCAGCCCCGGACTAGCGGGAGGCATGCAGTTCTTC	CASSPGLAGGMQFF
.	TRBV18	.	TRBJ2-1	TGTGCCAGCTCACCACCTCAGATCAATGAGCAGTTCTTC	CASSPPQINEQFF
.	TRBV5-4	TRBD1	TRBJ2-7	TGTGCCAGCAGCTCGACAGGGGCGGCCTACGAGCAGTACTTC	CASSSTGAAYEQYF
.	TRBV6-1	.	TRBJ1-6	TGTGCCAGCAGGGGGCAGCCCGGTTCACCCCTCCACTTT	CASRGQPGSPLHF
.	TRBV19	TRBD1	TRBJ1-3	TGTGCCAGTCGACGGACAGGGGTCGACTCTGGAAACACCATATATTTT	CASRRTGVDSGNTIYF
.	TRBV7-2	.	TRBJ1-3	TGTGCCAGCAGCCCATCAATCAGCTCTGGAAACACCATATATTTT	CASSPSISSGNTIYF
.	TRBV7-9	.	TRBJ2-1	TGTGCCAGCAGCTCCGGACAATTCTTCTACAATGAGCAGTTCTTC	CASSSGQFFYNEQFF